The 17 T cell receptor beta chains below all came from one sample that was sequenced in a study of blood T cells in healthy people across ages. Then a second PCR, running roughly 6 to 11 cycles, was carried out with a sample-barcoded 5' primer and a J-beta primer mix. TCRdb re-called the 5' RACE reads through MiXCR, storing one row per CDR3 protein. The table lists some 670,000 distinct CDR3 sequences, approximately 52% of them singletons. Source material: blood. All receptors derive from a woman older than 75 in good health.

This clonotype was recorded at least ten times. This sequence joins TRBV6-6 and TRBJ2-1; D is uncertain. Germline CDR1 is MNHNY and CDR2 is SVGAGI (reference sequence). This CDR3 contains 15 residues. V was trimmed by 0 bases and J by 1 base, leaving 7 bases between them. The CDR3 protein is CASSYSDGSYNEQFF. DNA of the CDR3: TGTGCCAGCAGTTACTCGGACGGGTCCTACAATGAGCAGTTCTTC.

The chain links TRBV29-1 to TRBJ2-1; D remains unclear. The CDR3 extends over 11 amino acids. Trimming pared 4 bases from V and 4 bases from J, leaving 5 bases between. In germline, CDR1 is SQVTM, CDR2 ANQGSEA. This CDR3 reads CSVVQYNEQFF. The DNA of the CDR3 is TGCAGCGTTGTACAGTACAATGAGCAGTTCTTC.

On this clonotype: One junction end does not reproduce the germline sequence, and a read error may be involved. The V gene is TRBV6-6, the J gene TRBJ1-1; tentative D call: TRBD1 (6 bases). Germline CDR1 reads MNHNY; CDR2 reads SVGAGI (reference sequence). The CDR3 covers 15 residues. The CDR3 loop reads CVSSNNRAGSTEAFF. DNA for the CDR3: TGTGTCAGCAGTAACAACAGGGCTGGGAGCACTGAAGCTTTCTTT.

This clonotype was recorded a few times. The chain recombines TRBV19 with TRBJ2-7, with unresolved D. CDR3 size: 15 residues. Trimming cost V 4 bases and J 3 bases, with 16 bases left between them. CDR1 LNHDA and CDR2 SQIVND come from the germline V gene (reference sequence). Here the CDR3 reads CASSTPSTAIYEQYF. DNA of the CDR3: TGTGCCAGTAGTACTCCGTCCACCGCCATCTACGAGCAGTACTTC.

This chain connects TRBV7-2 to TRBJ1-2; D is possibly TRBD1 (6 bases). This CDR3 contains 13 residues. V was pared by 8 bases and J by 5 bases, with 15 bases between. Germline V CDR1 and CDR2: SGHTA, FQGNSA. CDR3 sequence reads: CASGRAGEYGYTF. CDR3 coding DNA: TGTGCCAGCGGGAGGGCAGGGGAGTATGGCTACACCTTC.

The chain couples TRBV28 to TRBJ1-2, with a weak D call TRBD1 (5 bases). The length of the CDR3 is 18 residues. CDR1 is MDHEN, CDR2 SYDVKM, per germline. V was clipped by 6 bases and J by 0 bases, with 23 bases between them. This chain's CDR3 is CASSLLRGEIHSNYGYTF. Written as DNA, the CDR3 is TGTGCCAGCAGCTTACTCCGGGGGGAAATACATTCTAACTATGGCTACACCTTC.

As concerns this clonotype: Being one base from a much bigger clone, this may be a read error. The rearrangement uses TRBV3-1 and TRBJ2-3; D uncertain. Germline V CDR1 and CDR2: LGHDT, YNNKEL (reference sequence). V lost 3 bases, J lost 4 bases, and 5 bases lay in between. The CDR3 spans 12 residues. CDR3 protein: CASSHYSDTQYF. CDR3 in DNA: TGTGCCAGCAGCCACTACTCAGATACGCAGTATTTT.

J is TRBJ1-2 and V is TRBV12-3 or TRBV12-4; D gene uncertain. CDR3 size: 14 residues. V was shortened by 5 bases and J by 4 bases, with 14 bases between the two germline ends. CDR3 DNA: TGTGCCAGCAGTCGAGGGTCGGTTTCCTATGGCTACACCTTC. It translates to CASSRGSVSYGYTF.

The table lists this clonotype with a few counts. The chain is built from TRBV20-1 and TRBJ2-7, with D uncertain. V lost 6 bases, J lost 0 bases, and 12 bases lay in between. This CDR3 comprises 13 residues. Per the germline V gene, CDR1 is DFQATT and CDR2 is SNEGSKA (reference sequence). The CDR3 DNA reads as TGCAGTGCCCCGTACTACCCCTCCTACGAGCAGTACTTC. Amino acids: CSAPYYPSYEQYF.

The CDR3 protein is CATSGTGSSYNEQFF. The CDR3 DNA follows: TGTGCCACTTCCGGGACAGGGAGCTCCTACAATGAGCAGTTCTTC. The chain has TRBV2 and TRBJ2-1; 9 positions match TRBD1. This CDR3 is 15 amino acids long. Trimming removed 10 bases from V and 0 bases from J; junction bases left unmatched: 7. Germline CDR1 SNHLY, CDR2 FYNNEI.

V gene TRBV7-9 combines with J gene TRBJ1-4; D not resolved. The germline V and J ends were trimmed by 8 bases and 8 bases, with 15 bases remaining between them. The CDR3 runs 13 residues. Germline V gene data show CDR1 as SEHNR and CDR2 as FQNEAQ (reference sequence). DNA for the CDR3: TGTGCCAGCTCGACCGGGTTTCGGGAAAAACTGTTTTTT. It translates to CASSTGFREKLFF.

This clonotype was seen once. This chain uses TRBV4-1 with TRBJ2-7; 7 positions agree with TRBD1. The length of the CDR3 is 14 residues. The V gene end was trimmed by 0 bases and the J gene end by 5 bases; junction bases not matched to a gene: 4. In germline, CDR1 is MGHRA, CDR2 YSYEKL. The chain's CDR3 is CASSQDRGGNEQYF. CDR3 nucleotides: TGCGCCAGCAGCCAAGATAGAGGGGGCAACGAGCAGTACTTC.

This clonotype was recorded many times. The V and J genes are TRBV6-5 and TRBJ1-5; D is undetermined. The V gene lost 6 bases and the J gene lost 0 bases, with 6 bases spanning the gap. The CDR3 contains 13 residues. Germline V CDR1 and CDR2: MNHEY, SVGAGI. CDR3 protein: CASSLISNQPQHF. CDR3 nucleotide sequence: TGTGCCAGCAGCTTAATTAGCAATCAGCCCCAGCATTTT.

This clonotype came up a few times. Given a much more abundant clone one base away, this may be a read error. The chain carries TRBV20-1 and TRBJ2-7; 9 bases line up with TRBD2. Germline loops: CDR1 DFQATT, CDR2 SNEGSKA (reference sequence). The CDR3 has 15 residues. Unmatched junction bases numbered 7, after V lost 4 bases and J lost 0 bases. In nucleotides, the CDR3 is TGCAGTGCTAAAGATTTTAGCGGGAGCTCCTACGAGCAGTACTTC. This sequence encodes CSAKDFSGSSYEQYF.

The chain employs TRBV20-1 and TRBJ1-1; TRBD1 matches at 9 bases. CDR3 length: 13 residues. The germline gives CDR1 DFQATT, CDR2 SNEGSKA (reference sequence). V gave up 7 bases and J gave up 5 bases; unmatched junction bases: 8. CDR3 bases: TGCAGTGTCTCACAGGGGGCGCGAACTGAAGCTTTCTTT. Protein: CSVSQGARTEAFF.

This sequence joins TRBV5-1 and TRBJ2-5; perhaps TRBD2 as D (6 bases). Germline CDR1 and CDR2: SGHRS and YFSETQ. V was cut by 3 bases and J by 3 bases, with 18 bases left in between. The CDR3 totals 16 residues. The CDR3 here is CASSSVFAEGKETQYF. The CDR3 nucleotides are TGCGCCAGCAGCTCCGTCTTTGCGGAGGGGAAAGAGACCCAGTACTTC.

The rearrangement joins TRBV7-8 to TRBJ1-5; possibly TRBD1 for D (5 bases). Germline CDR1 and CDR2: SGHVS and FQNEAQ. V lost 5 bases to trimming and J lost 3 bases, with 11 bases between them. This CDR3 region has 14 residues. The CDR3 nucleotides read TGTGCCAGCAGCCCACAGGTTGTCAATCAGCCCCAGCATTTT. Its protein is CASSPQVVNQPQHF.